This T cell receptor beta chain appears in the sequencing data of a study of blood T cell repertoires in COVID-19. The table came from immunoSEQ multiplex PCR; TCRdb's copy has only in-frame clones and leaves some out. The table records 270,000 or so clones, 81% of them present only once. Germline CDR1 is LGHDT and CDR2 is YNNKEL (reference sequence). The CDR3 spans 11 residues. V was trimmed by 1 base and J by 6 bases, leaving 4 bases between them. The sequence derives from a woman aged 55-75 years with active or convalescent COVID-19. The sequenced sample was peripheral blood. The chain combines TRBV3-1 (or the pseudogene TRBV3-2) with TRBJ2-7; D gene uncertain. The CDR3 DNA is TGTGCCAGCAGCCAAGGGGCCGAGCAGTACTTC. Protein: CASSQGAEQYF.